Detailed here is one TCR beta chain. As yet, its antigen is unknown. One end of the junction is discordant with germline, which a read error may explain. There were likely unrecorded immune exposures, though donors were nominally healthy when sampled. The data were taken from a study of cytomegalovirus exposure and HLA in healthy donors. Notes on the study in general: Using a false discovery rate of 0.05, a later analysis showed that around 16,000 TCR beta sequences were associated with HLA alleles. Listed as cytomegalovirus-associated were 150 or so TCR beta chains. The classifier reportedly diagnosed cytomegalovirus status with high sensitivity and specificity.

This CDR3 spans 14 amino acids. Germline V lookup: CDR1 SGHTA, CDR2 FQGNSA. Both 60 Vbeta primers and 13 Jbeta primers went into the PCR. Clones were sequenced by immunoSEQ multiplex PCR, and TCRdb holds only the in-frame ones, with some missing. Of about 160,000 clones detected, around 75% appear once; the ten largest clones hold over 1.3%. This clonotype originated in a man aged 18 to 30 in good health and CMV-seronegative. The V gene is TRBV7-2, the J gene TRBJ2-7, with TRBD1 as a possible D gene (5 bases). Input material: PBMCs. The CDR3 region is CASSLATVPYEQYF. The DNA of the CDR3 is TGTGCCAGCAGCTTAGCGACAGTACCCTATGAGCAGTACTTC.